This note documents a single T cell receptor beta chain sequence. Method: immunoSEQ multiplex PCR; TCRdb's copy keeps in-frame clones and lacks some. The table records some 400,000 clones, approximately 80% of them present only once. Germline loops: CDR1 DFQATT, CDR2 SNEGSKA (reference sequence). V was cut by 3 bases and J by 1 base, with 12 bases left in between. The CDR3 contains 14 residues. The data derive from a study of blood T cell repertoires in COVID-19. Study at large: COVID-19 samples from acute and convalescent phases originated in the United States, Italy and Spain. PBMCs, B-cell-depleted T cells, or T cells were the source of the cDNA or gDNA that made up the material.

This TCR was recovered from a human donor with acute or convalescent COVID-19. The donor label of this sample is uncertain. Sequences were obtained from peripheral blood. The V and J genes are TRBV20-1 and TRBJ1-2; D gene unclear. The CDR3 DNA reads as TGCAGTGCTAGTCACAGAGAAGTTAACTATGGCTACACCTTC. It specifies CSASHREVNYGYTF.